This T cell receptor (beta chain) was identified in a study of beta chain features in type 1 diabetes. General study results and limits: Shorter TCRB CDR3s, moderately but significantly so, were found in Type 1 diabetes patients in all four CD4+ subsets.

The sample holds a few counts of this clone. The antigen is not known. The entirety of the isolated RNA underwent reverse transcription, so expressed TCRB transcripts were sequenced. Clones were read by immunoSEQ multiplex PCR, and TCRdb kept only the in-frame ones, dropping some. The repertoire holds approximately 160,000 clones, with approximately 10% as singletons. From germline, CDR1 is SQVTM and CDR2 ANQGSEA. Trimming shortened V by 4 bases and J by 0 bases, and 10 bases separated the two germline ends. CDR3 length: 14 amino acids. This clonotype was obtained from a man aged 25 to 40 with type 1 diabetes. The rearrangement uses TRBV29-1 and TRBJ2-1, with D tentatively TRBD2 (5 bases). What was sequenced was central memory CD4+ T cells from blood. In DNA, the CDR3 is TGCAGCGTTGTCCCTAGCAGCTCCTACAATGAGCAGTTCTTC. Translating it yields CSVVPSSSYNEQFF.